Shown below are 20 T cell receptor beta chains from a single sample sequenced in a study of shared clonotypes between healthy human individuals. Naive CD8 isolation took CD45RO-negative cells positively selected for CCR7 and excluded terminally differentiated effector memory CD45RA+ cells. Sequenced by immunoSEQ multiplex PCR; TCRdb stores in-frame clones only, minus some. The sample records 650,000 to 800,000 clones, about 91% being singletons. Sequencing used naive CD8+ T cells sorted from blood. The receptors stem from a man younger than 40 in good health.

This chain uses TRBV19 with TRBJ2-1, with unresolved D. The length of the CDR3 is 15 residues. V was pared by 0 bases and J by 4 bases, with 10 bases between. Germline V lookup: CDR1 LNHDA, CDR2 SQIVND (reference sequence). CDR3 bases: TGTGCCAGTAGTATAGACTTTGGGGTTTACAATGAGCAGTTCTTC. Protein sequence: CASSIDFGVYNEQFF.

The chain combines TRBV6-5 with TRBJ1-5; the D gene is possibly TRBD1 (6 bases). CDR3 length equals 14 residues. Trimming stripped 0 bases from V and 5 bases from J, with 8 bases between. Germline V gives CDR1 MNHEY, CDR2 SVGAGI. The DNA for the CDR3 is TGTGCCAGCAGTTACTCGACAGGACATCAGCCCCAGCATTTT. It yields the protein CASSYSTGHQPQHF.

The J gene is TRBJ2-1, the V gene TRBV5-1, with a possible D match to TRBD1 (5 bases). The germline gives CDR1 SGHRS, CDR2 YFSETQ. The CDR3 length is 15 residues. Trimming cost V 3 bases and J 0 bases, with 10 bases left between them. The CDR3 sequence: CASSSTGASYNEQFF. For the CDR3, the DNA is TGCGCCAGCAGCTCTACAGGTGCCTCCTACAATGAGCAGTTCTTC.

This chain links TRBV6-5 with TRBJ2-1, with D possibly matching TRBD2 (5 bases). With 6 bases removed from V and 7 bases from J, the gap between germline ends came to 13 bases. CDR1 MNHEY and CDR2 SVGAGI come from the germline V gene. The CDR3 extends over 13 amino acids. The CDR3 coding sequence is TGTGCCAGCAGCACGCTAGCACCGAATGAGCAGTTCTTC. Translation: CASSTLAPNEQFF.

The chain joins TRBV28 to TRBJ2-3; 9 bases line up with TRBD2. The germline V gene has CDR1 MDHEN and CDR2 SYDVKM. This CDR3 comprises 14 residues. Germline trimming cut 2 bases from V and 6 bases from J; bases unmatched to any gene: 3. The CDR3 DNA follows: TGTGCCAGCAGTTTACTAGCGGGACTGGATACGCAGTATTTT. It translates to CASSLLAGLDTQYF.

The CDR3 DNA reads TGCGCCAGCAGCTTGAACCCCCGGAACACTGAAGCTTTCTTT. Amino acids: CASSLNPRNTEAFF. The rearrangement uses TRBV5-1 and TRBJ1-1; D unclear. The V gene lost 1 base and the J gene lost 1 base, with 8 bases spanning the gap. CDR3 size: 14 residues. Germline V gene sequence: CDR1 SGHRS, CDR2 YFSETQ.

This rearrangement joins TRBV27 to TRBJ2-1; D unclear. Looked up from germline, CDR1 is MNHEY and CDR2 is SMNVEV (reference sequence). This CDR3 is built from 14 residues. V lost 2 bases to trimming and J lost 2 bases, with 7 bases between them. In nucleotides, the CDR3 is TGTGCCAGCAGTTTACTTGCTACCTACAATGAGCAGTTCTTC. Its protein is CASSLLATYNEQFF.

This clone was counted only a few times. The V call is TRBV9, the J call TRBJ1-2; D perhaps matches TRBD1 (6 bases). Germline CDR1 SGDLS, CDR2 YYNGEE. CDR3 length: 14 amino acids. V was cut by 7 bases and J by 6 bases, with 19 bases left in between. CDR3 nucleotide sequence: TGTGCCAGCGGTCCCGGCAGGGGAGCGAATGGCTACACCTTC. This codes for CASGPGRGANGYTF. Full variable domain (missing parts from reference TRBV9 and TRBJ1-2): DSGVTQTPKHLITATGQRVTLRCSPRSGDLSVYWYQQSLDQGLQFLIQYYNGEERAKGNILERFSAQQFPDLHSELNLSSLELGDSALYFCASGPGRGANGYTFGSGTRLTVV.

The chain uses TRBV7-8 and TRBJ2-3; D perhaps matches TRBD1 (5 bases). Trimming removed 7 bases from V and 1 base from J, with 18 bases in between. The V gene's germline CDR1 is SGHVS and CDR2 FQNEAQ. CDR3 length: 16 residues. This CDR3 reads CASKKSRVSGTDTQYF. The CDR3 region has the DNA TGTGCCAGCAAAAAGAGCAGGGTTTCGGGCACAGATACGCAGTATTTT.

The chain employs TRBV4-2 and TRBJ2-1; tentative D call: TRBD2 (6 bases). V lost 1 base to trimming and J lost 9 bases, with 10 bases between them. The CDR3 runs 13 residues. Germline lookup yields CDR1 LGHNA and CDR2 YNFKEQ. The CDR3 loop is CASSQGGVGEQFF. The DNA for the CDR3 is TGTGCCAGCAGCCAAGGGGGGGTCGGTGAGCAGTTCTTC.

The gene calls are TRBV11-2 and TRBJ2-7; TRBD1 matches at 8 bases. Germline trimming cut 1 base from V and 0 bases from J; bases unmatched to any gene: 5. There are 16 residues in the CDR3. Germline V gene data show CDR1 as SGHAT and CDR2 as FQNNGV. CDR3 sequence reads: CASSLGRTGSSYEQYF. The CDR3 coding sequence is TGTGCCAGCAGCTTAGGCCGGACAGGGAGCTCCTACGAGCAGTACTTC.

The chain recombines TRBV6-6 with TRBJ2-3; the D gene is possibly TRBD1 (5 bases). Germline loops: CDR1 MNHNY, CDR2 SVGAGI (reference sequence). Trimming removed 4 bases from V and 3 bases from J, with 14 bases in between. The CDR3 runs 15 residues. CDR3: CASSWTRENTDTQYF. The CDR3 region has the DNA TGTGCCAGCAGTTGGACAAGGGAAAATACAGATACGCAGTATTTT.

V is TRBV20-1 and J is TRBJ2-1; D is uncertain. V gave up 2 bases and J gave up 5 bases, with 4 bases separating them. The CDR3 is 11 amino acids. The V gene's germline CDR1 is DFQATT and CDR2 SNEGSKA (reference sequence). CDR3 in DNA: TGCAGTGCTAGACTTCACAATGAGCAGTTCTTC. This gives the protein CSARLHNEQFF.

The CDR3 loop is CASSWPGDLNTGELFF. The CDR3 nucleotides read TGTGCCAGCAGCTGGCCAGGGGACCTCAATACCGGGGAGCTGTTTTTT. The chain combines TRBV28 with TRBJ2-2, with D possibly being TRBD1 (6 bases). The germline gives CDR1 MDHEN, CDR2 SYDVKM. V dropped 6 bases and J dropped 5 bases, with 19 bases sitting between them. The CDR3 is 16 residues long.

This chain uses TRBV29-1 with TRBJ2-1; D gene ambiguous. V lost 2 bases to trimming and J lost 0 bases, with 11 bases between them. The CDR3 is 15 amino acids. Germline CDR1 SQVTM, CDR2 ANQGSEA. This CDR3 reads CSVEQLMSSYNEQFF. The CDR3 nucleotides read TGCAGCGTTGAACAATTGATGAGCTCCTACAATGAGCAGTTCTTC.

V usage is TRBV5-6 and J usage is TRBJ1-1; tentative D call: TRBD1 (5 bases). This CDR3 is built from 12 residues. Trimming stripped 2 bases from V and 6 bases from J, with 8 bases between. Germline CDR1 reads SGHDT; CDR2 reads YYEEEE. CDR3: CASSLGASEAFF. CDR3 coding DNA: TGTGCCAGCAGCTTAGGGGCTTCTGAAGCTTTCTTT. The full variable domain, with the rest looked up from reference TRBV5-6 and TRBJ1-1, is DAGVTQSPTHLIKTRGQQVTLRCSPKSGHDTVSWYQQALGQGPQFIFQYYEEEERQRGNFPDRFSGHQFPNYSSELNVNALLLGDSALYLCASSLGASEAFFGQGTRLTVV.

The chain links TRBV5-8 to TRBJ2-1; TRBD2 aligns across 12 bases. The V gene's germline CDR1 is SGHTS and CDR2 YDEGEE. Trimming removed 5 bases from V and 8 bases from J; junction bases left unmatched: 11. The CDR3 covers 16 residues. CDR3 sequence reads: CASRAPSGRVTDEQFF. The CDR3 DNA reads TGTGCCAGCAGGGCCCCTAGCGGGAGGGTTACGGATGAGCAGTTCTTC.

J is TRBJ2-2 and V is TRBV7-8; D uncertain. Between the trimmed V and J ends, which lost 5 bases and 4 bases, there was a span of 14 bases. Germline assignment: CDR1 SGHVS and CDR2 FQNEAQ. This CDR3 contains 15 residues. Here the CDR3 DNA reads TGTGCCAGCAGCCACATCCGGGCTCTCACCGGGGAGCTGTTTTTT. It specifies CASSHIRALTGELFF.

The V and J genes are TRBV28 and TRBJ2-7; TRBD2 matches 10 bases. V lost 6 bases to trimming and J lost 4 bases; unmatched junction nucleotides: 3. Germline V gene data show CDR1 as MDHEN and CDR2 as SYDVKM. The CDR3 consists of 13 residues. Here the CDR3 reads CASRSGREYEQYF. As DNA, the CDR3 is TGTGCCAGCAGGAGCGGGAGGGAGTACGAGCAGTACTTC.

V usage is TRBV10-1 and J usage is TRBJ1-4; the D gene is possibly TRBD1 (5 bases). Germline values: CDR1 WNHNN, CDR2 SYGVQD (reference sequence). Trimming left V 0 bases short and J 5 bases short, with 7 bases between. The CDR3 runs to 14 residues. Here the CDR3 DNA reads TGCGCCAGCAGTGAGTCGAGGGGAAATGAAAAACTGTTTTTT. Translation gives CASSESRGNEKLFF.